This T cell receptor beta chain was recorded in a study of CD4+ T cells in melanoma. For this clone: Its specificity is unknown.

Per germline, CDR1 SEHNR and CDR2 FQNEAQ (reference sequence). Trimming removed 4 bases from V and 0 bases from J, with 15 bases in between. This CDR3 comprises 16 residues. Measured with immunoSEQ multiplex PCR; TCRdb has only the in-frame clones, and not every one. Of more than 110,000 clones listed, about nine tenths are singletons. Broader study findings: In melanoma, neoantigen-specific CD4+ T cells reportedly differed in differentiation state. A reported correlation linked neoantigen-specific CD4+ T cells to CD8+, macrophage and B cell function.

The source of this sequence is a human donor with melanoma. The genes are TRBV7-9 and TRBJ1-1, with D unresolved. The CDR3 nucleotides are TGTGCCAGCAGCTCGTCCGAGATGGGGATGAACACTGAAGCTTTCTTT. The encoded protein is CASSSSEMGMNTEAFF.